Presented here are 28 T cell receptor beta chains from one specimen sequenced in a study of blood T cell repertoires in COVID-19. Only in-frame clones appear in the TCRdb table, and some are missing; sequencing was by immunoSEQ multiplex PCR. The sample lists 64,000 or so clones, about 86% occurring once. Sequenced input: peripheral blood. The receptor set was obtained from a man aged 35 to 55 with acute or convalescent COVID-19.

This clone was recorded once. The chain couples TRBV24-1 to TRBJ2-3; the match to TRBD1 covers 10 bases. This CDR3 is built from 17 residues. The germline V gene has CDR1 KGHDR and CDR2 SFDVKD. Germline trimming cut 2 bases from V and 5 bases from J; bases unmatched to any gene: 9. CDR3 in DNA: TGTGCCACCAGTGATTACGAACCGGGACAGGGGTTAGATACGCAGTATTTT. Its translation is CATSDYEPGQGLDTQYF.

This chain connects TRBV4-1 to TRBJ1-6; possibly TRBD1 for D (6 bases). V was shortened by 3 bases and J by 7 bases, with 19 bases between the two germline ends. There are 17 residues in the CDR3. Germline assignment: CDR1 MGHRA and CDR2 YSYEKL. This CDR3 reads CASSQRGGAGQNSPLHF. CDR3 DNA: TGCGCCAGCAGCCAGAGGGGGGGGGCAGGGCAAAATTCACCCCTCCACTTT.

V and J are TRBV19 and TRBJ1-6; a weak D match, TRBD1 (5 bases). V was trimmed by 7 bases and J by 10 bases, leaving 17 bases between them. Germline CDR1 and CDR2: LNHDA and SQIVND (reference sequence). This CDR3 has 14 residues. CDR3 protein: CASTGGPRGSPLHF. CDR3 in DNA: TGTGCCAGTACCGGAGGGCCCCGGGGCTCACCCCTCCACTTT.

The chain combines TRBV5-1 with TRBJ2-1, with 11 positions matching TRBD1. Unmatched junction bases numbered 4, after V lost 3 bases and J lost 8 bases. The length of the CDR3 is 14 residues. CDR1 SGHRS and CDR2 YFSETQ come from the germline V gene. This CDR3 reads CASSSGQGAYEQFF. CDR3 bases: TGCGCCAGCAGCTCAGGACAGGGGGCCTATGAGCAGTTCTTC.

The chain links TRBV4-1 to TRBJ1-5, with 8 bases fitting TRBD1. Germline V gene sequence: CDR1 MGHRA, CDR2 YSYEKL. This CDR3 comprises 18 residues. Losses at the gene ends were 4 bases for V and 0 bases for J; bases not matched to a gene: 11. In nucleotides, the CDR3 is TGCGCCAGCAGCCCGACAGGGGTCGACTTACTTAGCAATCAGCCCCAGCATTTT. This sequence encodes CASSPTGVDLLSNQPQHF.

This clone was recorded only once. This chain joins TRBV4-1 and TRBJ2-2; TRBD2 matches at 12 bases. Germline CDR1 is MGHRA and CDR2 is YSYEKL. The CDR3 has 19 amino acids. The J segment lost 4 bases and the V segment lost 4 bases, leaving 13 bases of the junction unmatched. This CDR3 is CASSPRLGLAGTSTGELFF. For the CDR3, the DNA is TGCGCCAGCAGCCCAAGATTAGGACTAGCGGGGACGAGCACCGGGGAGCTGTTTTTT.

The chain has TRBV6-1 and TRBJ1-2; 7 bases map to TRBD1. J was trimmed by 4 bases and V by 1 base; bases with no gene match: 9. The CDR3 is 16 amino acids. The germline V gene encodes CDR1 MNHNS and CDR2 SASEGT. The CDR3 DNA is TGTGCCAGCAGTGAAGAGGCCGGGACAGATCGCTATGGCTACACCTTC. Its translation: CASSEEAGTDRYGYTF.

The chain joins TRBV6-5 to TRBJ2-7; 8 bases line up with TRBD1. The CDR3 has 13 amino acids. Germline V CDR1 and CDR2: MNHEY, SVGAGI. Germline trimming cut 5 bases from V and 4 bases from J; bases unmatched to any gene: 4. The CDR3 is CASSRTGTYEQYF. The CDR3 DNA follows: TGTGCCAGCAGTCGGACAGGGACTTACGAGCAGTACTTC.

The chain uses TRBV30 and TRBJ1-6; D might be TRBD1 (5 bases). The CDR3 covers 14 residues. V was clipped by 1 base and J by 9 bases, with 13 bases between them. The germline V gene encodes CDR1 GTSNPN and CDR2 SVGIG (reference sequence). CDR3 in DNA: TGTGCCTGGAGTGCAGAAAGGACAAGTTCACCCCTCCACTTT. Encoded protein: CAWSAERTSSPLHF. The whole variable domain, filled in from reference TRBV30 and TRBJ1-6, reads SQTIHQWPATLVQPVGSPLSLECTVEGTSNPNLYWYRQAAGRGLQLLFYSVGIGQISSEVPQNLSASRPQDRQFILSSKKLLLSDSGFYLCAWSAERTSSPLHFGNGTRLTVT.

The rearrangement links TRBV5-4 to TRBJ1-2; D gene unclear. Germline CDR1 and CDR2: SGHNT and YYREEE (reference sequence). The CDR3 extends over 15 amino acids. V was shortened by 0 bases and J by 2 bases, with 11 bases between the two germline ends. CDR3 sequence: CASSLEERQNYGYTF. The CDR3 DNA is TGTGCCAGCAGCTTGGAAGAGCGGCAGAACTATGGCTACACCTTC.

The CDR3 here is CAWSRVDLRGKLFF. CDR3 DNA: TGTGCCTGGAGTAGGGTCGACTTGCGGGGAAAACTGTTTTTT. The chain uses TRBV30 and TRBJ1-4, with unresolved D. The CDR3 spans 14 residues. Trimming took off 2 bases at V and 10 bases at J, with 17 bases between the two ends. In germline, CDR1 is GTSNPN, CDR2 SVGIG (reference sequence).

This chain links TRBV11-3 with TRBJ2-7; D is unclear. The CDR3 loop spans 13 amino acids. Germline assignment: CDR1 SGHNT and CDR2 YENEEA. The ends were cut back, 1 base at V and 4 bases at J, with 8 bases in the middle. The DNA for the CDR3 is TGTGCCAGCAGCTTAGGCCAGAAATACGAGCAGTACTTC. Amino acid sequence: CASSLGQKYEQYF.

The chain is built from TRBV3-1 (or the pseudogene TRBV3-2) and TRBJ2-7, with 7 nucleotides matching TRBD2. The CDR3 runs to 15 residues. V dropped 0 bases and J dropped 6; count of bases not matched to a gene: 8. Per germline, CDR1 LGHDT and CDR2 YNNKEL (reference sequence). The CDR3 here is CASSQDSRGGGEQYF. Written as DNA, the CDR3 is TGTGCCAGCAGCCAAGATTCCCGTGGGGGGGGCGAGCAGTACTTC.

The J gene is TRBJ1-1, the V gene TRBV11-2; tentative D call: TRBD1 (5 bases). Trimming shortened V by 3 bases and J by 5 bases, and 10 bases separated the two germline ends. The CDR3 sequence is 13 residues long. Germline CDR1 and CDR2: SGHAT and FQNNGV. This chain's CDR3 is CASSFVRGTEAFF. CDR3 DNA sequence: TGTGCCAGCAGCTTCGTTCGGGGGACTGAAGCTTTCTTT.

This chain uses TRBV5-1 with TRBJ2-7; 7 bases are shared with TRBD1. The junction had 3 bases not matched to a gene; V was cut back by 4 bases and J by 2 bases. The CDR3 is 13 residues long. Germline V lookup: CDR1 SGHRS, CDR2 YFSETQ. CDR3 in amino acids: CASSRDRAYEQYF. For the CDR3, the DNA is TGCGCCAGCAGCCGCGACAGGGCCTACGAGCAGTACTTC.

V is TRBV5-1 and J is TRBJ1-6, with TRBD1 identical over 7 bases. Germline V gene lookup returns CDR1 SGHRS and CDR2 YFSETQ. Trimming removed 2 bases from V and 8 bases from J; junction bases left unmatched: 4. The CDR3 spans 14 residues. CDR3 region: CASSLTGVDSPLHF. For the CDR3, the DNA is TGCGCCAGCAGCTTAACAGGGGTCGATTCACCCCTCCACTTT.

V and J are TRBV4-1 and TRBJ1-2; a weak D match, TRBD1 (6 bases). From germline, CDR1 is MGHRA and CDR2 YSYEKL. Trimming cost V 0 bases and J 4 bases, with 15 bases left between them. CDR3 length equals 16 residues. The DNA of the CDR3 is TGCGCCAGCAGCCAAGATTCCGCGGGGGCGGTCTATGGCTACACCTTC. This sequence encodes CASSQDSAGAVYGYTF.

J is TRBJ1-5 and V is TRBV6-5; 10 bases are a match to TRBD1. V gave up 4 bases and J gave up 3 bases; unmatched junction bases: 3. There are 15 residues in the CDR3. The germline V gene has CDR1 MNHEY and CDR2 SVGAGI. The CDR3: CASSWGQGTNQPQHF. In DNA, the CDR3 is TGTGCCAGCAGTTGGGGACAGGGGACCAATCAGCCCCAGCATTTT.

The gene calls are TRBV30 and TRBJ2-3, with TRBD2 matching 11 bases. Germline V gene lookup returns CDR1 GTSNPN and CDR2 SVGIG (reference sequence). The CDR3 runs 15 residues. Trimming took 0 bases from V and 4 from J; bases not matched to a gene: 3. CDR3 sequence (DNA): TGTGCCTGGAGTGTGGTTAGCGGGGGGGCAGATACGCAGTATTTT. Amino acid sequence: CAWSVVSGGADTQYF.

The chain links TRBV10-2 to TRBJ2-1, with D maybe TRBD2 (7 bases). Trimming pared 5 bases from V and 3 bases from J, leaving 23 bases between. Germline lookup yields CDR1 WSHSY and CDR2 SAAADI. The CDR3 length is 18 residues. The CDR3 sequence is CASSPWGGPSPDYNEQFF. CDR3 nucleotide sequence: TGCGCCAGCAGTCCTTGGGGGGGCCCTAGTCCCGACTACAATGAGCAGTTCTTC.

The chain uses TRBV5-1 and TRBJ2-1, with 10 bases matching TRBD2. J gave up 10 bases and V 6 bases, and 13 bases lay outside the gene matches. The CDR3 has 15 residues. CDR1 and CDR2 from the germline V gene are SGHRS and YFSETQ. CDR3 amino acids: CASTPGASGGGEQFF. Written as DNA, the CDR3 is TGCGCCAGCACCCCTGGTGCTAGCGGGGGCGGCGAGCAGTTCTTC.

This chain uses TRBV27 with TRBJ1-2; D ambiguous. The CDR3 runs 12 residues. V gave up 4 bases and J gave up 2 bases, with 5 bases separating them. Germline CDR1 reads MNHEY; CDR2 reads SMNVEV (reference sequence). The CDR3 sequence is CASSSRNYGYTF. CDR3 nucleotides: TGTGCCAGCAGTTCGAGGAACTATGGCTACACCTTC.

The V call is TRBV4-1, the J call TRBJ1-2; D is unresolved. V was cut by 4 bases and J by 2 bases, with 11 bases left in between. Germline CDR1 MGHRA, CDR2 YSYEKL. The CDR3 is 14 amino acids. The DNA of the CDR3 is TGCGCCAGCAGCCCGCTTGAGAGAAACTATGGCTACACCTTC. This gives the protein CASSPLERNYGYTF.

This rearrangement joins TRBV12-5 to TRBJ1-1; TRBD1 is a possible D gene (5 bases). The V gene's germline CDR1 is LGHNT and CDR2 FRNRAP. Trimming pared 2 bases from V and 1 base from J, leaving 11 bases between. CDR3 size: 15 residues. This chain's CDR3 is CASGLSVGGNTEAFF. The DNA for the CDR3 is TGTGCTAGTGGTTTGTCAGTGGGGGGGAACACTGAAGCTTTCTTT. The full variable domain, its missing parts supplied by reference TRBV12-5 and TRBJ1-1, is DARVTQTPRHKVTEMGQEVTMRCQPILGHNTVFWYRQTMMQGLELLAYFRNRAPLDDSGMPKDRFSAEMPDATLATLKIQPSEPRDSAVYFCASGLSVGGNTEAFFGQGTRLTVV.

The gene calls are TRBV7-9 and TRBJ2-7; possible D gene TRBD2, 6 bases. Germline V gives CDR1 SEHNR, CDR2 FQNEAQ (reference sequence). CDR3 length: 13 amino acids. V shed 0 bases and J shed 6 bases, with 9 bases lying between them. CDR3 sequence reads: CASSLAAGSEQYF. For the CDR3, the DNA is TGTGCCAGCAGCTTAGCGGCGGGATCCGAGCAGTACTTC.

This rearrangement joins TRBV11-3 to TRBJ1-1; 7 bases line up with TRBD1. J lost 0 bases, V lost 6 bases, and 7 bases had no gene match. This CDR3 contains 15 residues. Per germline, CDR1 SGHNT and CDR2 YENEEA. The DNA for the CDR3 is TGTGCCAGCAGTAGGACAGGCAACATGAACACTGAAGCTTTCTTT. Amino acid sequence: CASSRTGNMNTEAFF.

This clone appeared once. The chain is built from TRBV18 and TRBJ1-1; D may be TRBD1 (5 bases). The CDR3 covers 14 residues. Germline V gives CDR1 KGHSH, CDR2 LQKENI. The V gene lost 3 bases and the J gene lost 2 bases, with 10 bases spanning the gap. The CDR3 DNA reads TGTGCCAGCTCACCGACAGTAATTAACACTGAAGCTTTCTTT. Encoded protein: CASSPTVINTEAFF.

On this clone itself: Other nucleotide sequences in the sample specify the same CDR3. The chain combines TRBV18 with TRBJ2-2; TRBD1 might be the D (6 bases). CDR1 is KGHSH, CDR2 LQKENI, per germline. V lost 1 base, J lost 5 bases, and 8 bases lay in between. The CDR3 sequence is 14 residues long. The chain's CDR3 is CASSPRQGTGELFF. The CDR3, as DNA: TGTGCCAGCTCACCACGCCAGGGGACCGGGGAGCTGTTTTTT.